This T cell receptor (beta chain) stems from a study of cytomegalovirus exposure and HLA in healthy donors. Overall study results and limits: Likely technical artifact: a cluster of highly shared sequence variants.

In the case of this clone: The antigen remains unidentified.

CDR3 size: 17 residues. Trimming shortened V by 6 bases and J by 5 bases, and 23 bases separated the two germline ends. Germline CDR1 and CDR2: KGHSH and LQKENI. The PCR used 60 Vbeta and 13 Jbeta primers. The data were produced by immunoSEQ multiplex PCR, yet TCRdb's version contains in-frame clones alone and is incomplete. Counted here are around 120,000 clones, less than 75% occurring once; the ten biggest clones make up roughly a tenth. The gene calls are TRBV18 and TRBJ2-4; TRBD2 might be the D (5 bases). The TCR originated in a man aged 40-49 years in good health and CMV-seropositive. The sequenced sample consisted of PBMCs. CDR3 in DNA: TGTGCCAGCTCTCCATTCGACTACGGCAGTGGGGAAAACATTCAGTACTTC. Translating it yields CASSPFDYGSGENIQYF.